In this sample, the clone carrying this T cell receptor (beta chain) turned up a few times. These data originate in a study of T cells in Graves' hyperthyroidism and ophthalmopathy. The V end was cut by 5 bases, the J end by 4 bases, with 17 bases between. The CDR3 has 15 residues. CDR1 and CDR2 from the germline V gene are SQVTM and ANQGSEA. The CDR3 regions of TCR beta were amplified from RNA transcripts. An initial round of RT-PCR targeting the TCR CDR3 relied on the HTBI primer set. MiXCR, run by TCRdb on the multiplex PCR reads, gives a single entry per CDR3 protein. The sample lists 700,000 or so distinct CDR3 sequences, about a sixth seen once, with approximately 8.4% in the top ten.

This sequence joins TRBV29-1 and TRBJ2-2; D could derive from TRBD1 or TRBD2 (5 bases each). The specimen was blood. This receptor was obtained from a man between 18 and 29 years old with Graves' hyperthyroidism. The CDR3 here is CSVFLGPPGTGELFF. The DNA of the CDR3 is TGCAGCGTTTTCCTGGGACCCCCGGGCACCGGGGAGCTGTTTTTT.